This is a list of T cell receptor beta chains from one sample in a study of response to subunit inactivated influenza vaccine. One entry per CDR3 protein results from TCRdb running MiXCR on the RT-PCR reads. This table holds over 750,000 distinct CDR3 sequences, 20% to 25% found once. The sample consisted of PBMCs from blood, taken 4 to 6 days after vaccination. The source is a man aged 50 to 59 who received an inactivated influenza vaccine. The CDR3 runs from the conserved cysteine through the conserved F or W. Each record gives: D gene, V gene, clone size, J gene, CDR3 protein, CDR3 DNA. A D gene is named only where the DNA matches it firmly. The size of a clone is reported for some rows only, either as once, few or many, or as a class for expanded clones.

>TRBD1|TRBV12-3/TRBV12-4|few|TRBJ2-7
CASSLPNRDRGYEQYF
TGTGCCAGCAGTCTACCGAACCGGGACAGGGGCTACGAGCAGTACTTC
>NA|TRBV6-1|few|TRBJ1-1
CASSPQTTNTEAFF
TGTGCCAGCAGTCCACAGACAACGAACACTGAAGCTTTCTTT
>NA|TRBV9|NA|TRBJ2-1
CASSPGVSRVGFNEQFF
TGTGCCAGCAGCCCCGGTGTTAGCCGTGTAGGGTTCAATGAGCAGTTCTTC
>NA|TRBV20-1|few|TRBJ1-1
CSARSGGGTEAFF
TGCAGTGCTAGAAGTGGGGGGGGGACTGAAGCTTTCTTT
>TRBD1|TRBV20-1|NA|TRBJ1-5
CSAWTGGSNQPQHF
TGCAGTGCGTGGACAGGGGGAAGCAATCAGCCCCAGCATTTT
>TRBD2|TRBV12-3/TRBV12-4|few|TRBJ2-7
CASSLYGTSGSYEQYF
TGTGCCAGCAGTTTATACGGGACTAGCGGGTCCTACGAGCAGTACTTC
>TRBD1|TRBV10-3|few|TRBJ2-7
CAISESQGATYEQYF
TGTGCCATCAGTGAGTCGCAGGGGGCAACCTACGAGCAGTACTTC
>NA|TRBV7-8|few|TRBJ2-1
CASSLSLTGTYNEQFF
TGTGCCAGCAGCTTGTCATTAACCGGGACTTACAATGAGCAGTTCTTC
>NA|TRBV5-1|NA|TRBJ2-7
CASRPQGLLLDEQYF
TGCGCCAGCAGACCACAGGGACTACTCCTGGACGAGCAGTACTTC
>NA|TRBV28|NA|TRBJ2-4
CASSRRGGQNIQYF
TGTGCCAGCAGCCGGCGGGGCGGGCAAAACATTCAGTACTTC
>NA|TRBV15|NA|TRBJ2-7
CATSRDLRVGYEQYF
TGTGCCACCAGCAGAGATCTAAGGGTAGGGTACGAGCAGTACTTC
>NA|TRBV20-1|NA|TRBJ2-7
CSARSGRVNEQYF
TGCAGTGCTAGGTCGGGCAGGGTAAACGAGCAGTACTTC
>TRBD2|TRBV11-2|NA|TRBJ2-5
CASRDWTSGGQTQYF
TGTGCCAGCAGGGACTGGACTAGCGGGGGGCAGACCCAGTACTTC
>TRBD2|TRBV28|NA|TRBJ2-5
CASTLGTSHPGLETQYF
TGTGCCAGCACCCTAGGGACTAGCCACCCGGGTCTGGAGACCCAGTACTTC
>NA|TRBV12-3/TRBV12-4|many|TRBJ1-2
CASSETANYGYTF
TGTGCCAGCAGTGAGACAGCTAACTATGGCTACACCTTC
>TRBD1|TRBV20-1|few|TRBJ2-7
CSAMDRGLTYEQYF
TGCAGTGCTATGGACAGGGGATTGACCTACGAGCAGTACTTC